This T cell receptor beta chain is from a study of cytomegalovirus exposure and HLA in healthy donors. CDR1 is LNHNV, CDR2 YYDKDF, per germline (reference sequence). The J segment lost 3 bases and the V segment lost 11 bases, leaving 7 bases of the junction unmatched. The CDR3 sequence is 13 residues long. Note on this clone: Antigen specificity is unknown.

Repertoires were generated with immunoSEQ multiplex PCR, while TCRdb's copy carries only in-frame clones and drops some. Among over 200,000 clones listed, 70% to 90% were seen once. From the approximately 120-subject validation cohort, which was separate from the roughly 620-subject first cohort, the donors were drawn. Study conclusions and caveats: Associated with cytomegalovirus, according to the listing, were 164 TCR beta chains. Specific recognition of CMV antigens was confirmed in vitro for a few chains (all CMV-associated). Whilst most TCR sequences proved rare, a subset of public TCRs occurred across many donors.

This receptor was obtained from a woman aged 18-35 years in good health and CMV-seronegative. The sequencing input was PBMCs. The chain carries TRBV15 and TRBJ2-7; 10 nucleotides line up with TRBD1. In nucleotides, the CDR3 is TGTGCCGTTTCCGGGACAGGGGACTACGAGCAGTACTTC. Protein product: CAVSGTGDYEQYF. Combining the CDR3 with reference TRBV15 and TRBJ2-7 gives the whole variable domain DAMVIQNPRYQVTQFGKPVTLSCSQTLNHNVMYWYQQKSSQAPKLLFHYYDKDFNNEADTPDNFQSRRPNTSFCFLDIRSPGLGDTAMYLCAVSGTGDYEQYFGPGTRLTVT.